There are many counts of the clone carrying this T cell receptor (beta chain). Its specificity is unknown. As for time point: newly diagnosed GD, antithyroid drugs for less than 3 months. PBMC-derived RNA was used for the TCR library. The CDR3 runs 14 residues. J gave up 4 bases and V 5 bases, and 7 bases lay outside the gene matches. The V gene's germline CDR1 is SNHLY and CDR2 FYNNEI. This sample was taken from a study of regulatory T cells in long-lasting Graves disease. Whole-study context: For a period under 3 months, newly diagnosed Graves' patients had taken antithyroid drugs.

Building the TCR beta libraries relied on iRepertoire HTBI primers, and CDR3 regions underwent Arm-PCR. Original data processing: Overall, samples carried approximately 60 TRBV and 14 TRBJ segments. TCRdb used MiXCR to reprocess the multiplex PCR reads, holding one entry per CDR3 protein. The V and J calls were not made by the authors but by TCRdb's processing. The data show 620,000 or so distinct CDR3 sequences, about 16% seen once. Study findings and constraints: TRBV28, TRBJ1-2 and TRBJ2-5 emerged as the favored segments in persistent disease.

The data were also submitted as part of a second study, on T cells in Graves' hyperthyroidism and ophthalmopathy. This second study says: Stability of Graves' hyperthyroidism was defined as absent ophthalmopathy progression within 18 months.

This TCR was sampled from a woman aged 25 to 39 with Graves disease. The gene calls are TRBV2 and TRBJ2-7, with 8 bases aligning to TRBD2. The source was peripheral blood mononuclear cells (PBMCs), collected at new diagnosis, from a patient treated with antithyroid drugs. This CDR3 reads CASSHGTSTYEQYF. CDR3 nucleotide sequence: TGTGCCAGCAGTCACGGGACTAGTACTTACGAGCAGTACTTC.